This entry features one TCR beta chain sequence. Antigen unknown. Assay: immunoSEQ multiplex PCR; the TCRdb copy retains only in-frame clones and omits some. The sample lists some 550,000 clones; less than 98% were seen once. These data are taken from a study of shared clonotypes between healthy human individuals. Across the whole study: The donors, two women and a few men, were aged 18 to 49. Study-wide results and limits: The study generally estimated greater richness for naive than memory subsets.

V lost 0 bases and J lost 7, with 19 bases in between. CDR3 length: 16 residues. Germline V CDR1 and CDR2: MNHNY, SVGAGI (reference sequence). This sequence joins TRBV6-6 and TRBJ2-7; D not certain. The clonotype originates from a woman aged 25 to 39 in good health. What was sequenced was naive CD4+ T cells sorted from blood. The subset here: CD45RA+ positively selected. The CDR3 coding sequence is TGTGCCAGCAGTTACTCGAGTGCAGGTACCCTACGGGAGCAGTACTTC. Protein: CASSYSSAGTLREQYF.